This is a list of T cell receptor beta chains from one sample in a study of CD4+ T cells in melanoma. Profiling relied on immunoSEQ multiplex PCR, and the TCRdb table lists in-frame clones only, not all of them. The table has some 120,000 clones, 80% to 95% seen once. Sequencing was carried out using peripheral blood. These receptors originate from a human donor with melanoma. The CDR3 runs from the conserved cysteine through the conserved F or W. The order of the fields is clone size, J gene, CDR3 length, D gene, V gene, CDR3 protein, CDR3 DNA. A D gene is named only where the DNA matches it firmly. The size field is filled for only some rows; it gives once, few, many or a size class.

-	TRBJ2-4	18	-	TRBV19	CASSIPGRPSLAKNIQYF	TGTGCCAGTAGTATACCGGGACGGCCCTCACTAGCCAAAAACATTCAGTACTTC
-	TRBJ1-5	13	-	TRBV25-1	CASSPPGVGPQHF	TGTGCCAGCAGTCCCCCGGGGGTAGGGCCCCAGCATTTT
-	TRBJ1-4	13	-	TRBV5-4	CASSPGLDEKLFF	TGTGCCAGCAGTCCCGGACTGGATGAAAAACTGTTTTTT
-	TRBJ1-6	14	TRBD1	TRBV7-9	CASSFQGAVTPLHF	TGTGCCAGCAGCTTTCAGGGGGCAGTTACACCCCTCCACTTT
-	TRBJ1-2	13	TRBD1	TRBV7-2	CASSPRTGLRYTF	TGTGCCAGCAGCCCGAGGACAGGTCTGCGCTACACCTTC
-	TRBJ2-1	12	-	TRBV28	CASSLWGNEQFF	TGTGCCAGCAGTTTATGGGGGAATGAGCAGTTCTTC
medium-sized	TRBJ2-1	17	TRBD2	TRBV28	CASSLTTSGVSYNEQFF	TGTGCCAGCAGTTTAACGACTAGCGGGGTTTCATACAATGAGCAGTTCTTC
-	TRBJ1-4	14	-	TRBV5-1	CASSFAGGNEKLFF	TGCGCCAGCAGCTTCGCCGGGGGGAATGAAAAACTGTTTTTT
-	TRBJ2-7	14	-	TRBV27	CASSLSIGVYEQYF	TGTGCCAGCAGTTTATCGATTGGGGTCTACGAGCAGTACTTC
-	TRBJ2-7	14	-	TRBV7-2	CASSLVPQANEQYF	TGTGCCAGCAGCTTGGTGCCACAAGCAAACGAGCAGTACTTC
-	TRBJ1-1	13	TRBD1	TRBV19	CASSAQGDTEAFF	TGTGCCAGTAGTGCACAGGGGGACACTGAAGCTTTCTTT
-	TRBJ2-7	14	TRBD2	TRBV6-5	CASSYVAGSHEQYF	TGTGCCAGCAGTTACGTAGCGGGAAGCCACGAGCAGTACTTC
-	TRBJ1-4	13	-	TRBV15	CATSRDSREKLFF	TGTGCCACCAGCAGAGATAGTCGGGAAAAACTGTTTTTT
-	TRBJ1-1	12	-	TRBV29-1	CSAQGGNTEAFF	TGCAGCGCTCAAGGGGGGAACACTGAAGCTTTCTTT
once	TRBJ1-4	14	TRBD1	TRBV4-2	CASSPDRVSEKLFF	TGTGCCAGCAGCCCGGACAGGGTTTCTGAAAAACTGTTTTTT
-	TRBJ2-2	16	TRBD1	TRBV5-6	CASLPWARGYTGELFF	TGTGCCAGCTTACCCTGGGCCAGGGGGTACACCGGGGAGCTGTTTTTT
-	TRBJ2-1	18	-	TRBV19	CAVNSAQAGVDSYNEQFF	TGTGCTGTCAATTCCGCGCAGGCAGGGGTCGACTCCTACAATGAGCAGTTCTTC
-	TRBJ2-5	15	TRBD2	TRBV27	CASSLLAGGLKTQYF	TGTGCCAGCAGTCTACTAGCGGGAGGCTTGAAGACCCAGTACTTC
-	TRBJ1-1	12	-	TRBV19	CASTLLGGEAFF	TGTGCCAGTACCCTCCTGGGCGGTGAAGCTTTCTTT
-	TRBJ2-6	15	-	TRBV7-3	CASSLVSSGANVLTF	TGTGCCAGCAGCTTAGTGAGCTCTGGGGCCAACGTCCTGACTTTC
-	TRBJ2-7	11	-	TRBV7-2	CASSFSAEQYF	TGTGCCAGCAGCTTTTCCGCCGAGCAGTACTTC
-	TRBJ1-2	14	-	TRBV7-9	CASSSTPGIPGYTF	TGTGCCAGCAGCTCGACTCCTGGGATACCTGGCTACACCTTC
-	TRBJ1-2	13	-	TRBV5-1	CASSPSPNYGYTF	TGCGCCAGCAGCCCCAGTCCTAACTATGGCTACACCTTC
-	TRBJ1-2	13	-	TRBV6-5	CASSSLHSLGYTF	TGTGCCAGCAGTTCCCTCCACAGCTTGGGCTACACCTTC
-	TRBJ1-6	14	TRBD1	TRBV30	CAWKRGTGISPLHF	TGTGCCTGGAAGAGGGGGACAGGGATTTCACCCCTCCACTTT
-	TRBJ2-5	15	TRBD2	TRBV29-1	CSAVGGSLLGETQYF	TGCAGCGCCGTAGGCGGGAGTCTCTTGGGAGAGACCCAGTACTTC
-	TRBJ2-1	14	-	TRBV7-9	CASSRSGLYNEQFF	TGTGCCAGCAGCCGGTCGGGACTGTACAATGAGCAGTTCTTC
-	TRBJ2-5	15	-	TRBV18	CASSPGTAAGETQYF	TGTGCCAGCTCACCGGGGACGGCGGCTGGAGAGACCCAGTACTTC
-	TRBJ2-7	13	TRBD1	TRBV19	CASGQGRSYEQYF	TGTGCCAGCGGACAGGGAAGGTCCTACGAGCAGTACTTC
-	TRBJ1-5	16	-	TRBV18	CASSLTGPISNQPQHF	TGTGCCAGCTCCCTGACAGGACCCATAAGCAATCAGCCCCAGCATTTT
few	TRBJ1-5	13	-	TRBV10-3	CAIRGNSNQPQHF	TGTGCCATCAGGGGGAATAGCAATCAGCCCCAGCATTTT
-	TRBJ2-7	16	-	TRBV13	CASSMNRERSSYEQYF	TGTGCCAGCAGCATGAACAGGGAACGGAGCTCCTACGAGCAGTACTTC
-	TRBJ2-3	14	-	TRBV7-9	CASSPRGYTDTQYF	TGTGCCAGCAGCCCCCGGGGATACACAGATACGCAGTATTTT
-	TRBJ2-5	14	-	TRBV10-3	CAISESEIQETQYF	TGTGCCATCAGTGAGTCGGAGATTCAAGAGACCCAGTACTTC
-	TRBJ1-1	14	-	TRBV2	CASSFDRGNTEAFF	TGTGCCAGCAGTTTCGACCGGGGGAACACTGAAGCTTTCTTT
-	TRBJ2-2	16	-	TRBV27	CASSLRRGVETGELFF	TGTGCCAGCAGTTTACGACGGGGAGTGGAGACCGGGGAGCTGTTTTTT
-	TRBJ2-3	15	-	TRBV28	CASSLRQPSTDTQYF	TGTGCCAGCAGTTTACGTCAGCCTAGCACAGATACGCAGTATTTT
-	TRBJ2-7	13	-	TRBV7-3	CASSSDRFAEQYF	TGTGCCAGCAGCTCGGATCGGTTTGCTGAGCAGTACTTC
once	TRBJ2-2	13	-	TRBV11-2	CASSQQVTGELFF	TGTGCCAGCAGCCAACAGGTCACCGGGGAGCTGTTTTTT
-	TRBJ1-4	14	-	TRBV7-7	CASSPGENNEKLFF	TGTGCCAGCAGCCCAGGGGAGAATAATGAAAAACTGTTTTTT
-	TRBJ2-3	13	-	TRBV10-1	CASSEVGPDTQYF	TGCGCCAGCAGTGAAGTGGGACCAGATACGCAGTATTTT
-	TRBJ2-7	16	TRBD2	TRBV4-3	CASSQVQAGEFYEQYF	TGCGCCAGCAGCCAAGTTCAAGCGGGGGAGTTCTACGAGCAGTACTTC
-	TRBJ1-2	14	-	TRBV28	CASSLAGRKGGYTF	TGTGCCAGCAGTTTGGCAGGGAGAAAAGGCGGCTACACCTTC
-	TRBJ2-5	16	TRBD2	TRBV7-2	CASRPGTSGGQETQYF	TGTGCCAGCAGACCCGGGACTAGCGGGGGCCAAGAGACCCAGTACTTC
-	TRBJ1-6	15	-	TRBV4-2	CASSQGPEGNSPLHF	TGTGCCAGCAGCCAAGGACCTGAGGGGAATTCACCCCTCCACTTT